This T cell receptor beta chain was obtained from a study of blood T cell repertoires in COVID-19. Across the study: The study drew acute and convalescent COVID-19 samples from the United States, Italy and Spain.

Method: immunoSEQ multiplex PCR; TCRdb's copy keeps in-frame clones and lacks some. This sample has a few hundred thousand clones; about 88% occur once, and the top ten carry approximately 13%. This clone was seen more than once but under ten times. Sequenced sample: peripheral blood. This TCR came from a woman aged 55-70 years with acute or convalescent COVID-19.

This CDR3 reads CASSSDRDTEAFF. The CDR3 region has the DNA TGTGCCAGCAGCAGTGACAGGGACACTGAAGCTTTCTTT. The chain joins TRBV7-9 to TRBJ1-1; TRBD1 matches at 7 bases. The CDR3 sequence is 13 residues long. Germline CDR1 reads SEHNR; CDR2 reads FQNEAQ (reference sequence). V was clipped by 5 bases and J by 3 bases; unmatched bases: 3.